This T cell receptor beta chain was observed in a study of PD-L1 blockade in urothelial cancer. Overall study context: Samples of blood were analyzed 3 weeks (second dose) and 6 weeks after treatment start. A median blood sample held around 130,000 T cells and about 83,000 unique TCRs.

Notes on this clone: As yet, its antigen is unknown.

J lost 7 bases, V lost 3 bases, and 10 bases had no gene match. CDR3 length equals 17 residues. CDR1 and CDR2 from the germline V gene are LNHDA and SQIVND (reference sequence). Time point indicated: peripheral blood 6 weeks after treatment start. Whole-study results and caveats: By 3 weeks, tumor-associated blood clones had expanded more in durable-benefit patients.

Clones were sequenced by immunoSEQ multiplex PCR, and TCRdb holds only the in-frame ones, with some missing. The sample shows around 26,000 clones, approximately 82% of them seen only once. This sample comprised PBMCs, obtained around atezolizumab (anti-PD-L1) treatment. The chain couples TRBV19 to TRBJ2-1; 12 bases agree with TRBD2. This receptor was identified in a man aged 70 or older with urothelial cancer. The CDR3 loop is CASSIFASGRGGNEQFF. The DNA for the CDR3 is TGTGCCAGTAGTATCTTCGCTAGCGGGAGGGGTGGAAATGAGCAGTTCTTC.